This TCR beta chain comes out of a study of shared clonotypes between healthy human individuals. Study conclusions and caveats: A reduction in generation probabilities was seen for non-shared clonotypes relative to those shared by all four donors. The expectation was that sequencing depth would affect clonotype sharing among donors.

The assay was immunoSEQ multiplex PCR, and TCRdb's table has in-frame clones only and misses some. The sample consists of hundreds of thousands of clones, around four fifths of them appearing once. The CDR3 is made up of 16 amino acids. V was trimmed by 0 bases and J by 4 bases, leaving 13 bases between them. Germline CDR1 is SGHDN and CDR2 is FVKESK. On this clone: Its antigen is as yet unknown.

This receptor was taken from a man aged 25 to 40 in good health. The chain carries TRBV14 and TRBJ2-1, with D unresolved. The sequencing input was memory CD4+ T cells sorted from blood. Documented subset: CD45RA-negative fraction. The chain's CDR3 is CASSQDLPVAYNEQFF. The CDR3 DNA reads TGTGCCAGCAGCCAAGATCTCCCGGTGGCTTACAATGAGCAGTTCTTC.